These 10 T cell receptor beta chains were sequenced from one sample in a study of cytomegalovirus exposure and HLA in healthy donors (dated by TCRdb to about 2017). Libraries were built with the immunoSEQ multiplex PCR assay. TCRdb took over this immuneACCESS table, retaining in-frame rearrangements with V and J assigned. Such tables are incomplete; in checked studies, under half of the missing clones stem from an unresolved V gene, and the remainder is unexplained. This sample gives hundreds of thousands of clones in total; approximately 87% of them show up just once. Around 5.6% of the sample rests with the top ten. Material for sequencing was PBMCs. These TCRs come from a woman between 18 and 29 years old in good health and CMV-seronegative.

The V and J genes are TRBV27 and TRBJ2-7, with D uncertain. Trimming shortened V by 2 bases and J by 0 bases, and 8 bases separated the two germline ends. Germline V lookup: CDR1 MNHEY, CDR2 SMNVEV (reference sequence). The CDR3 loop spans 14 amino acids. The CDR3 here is CASSLAGNSYEQYF. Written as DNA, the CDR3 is TGTGCCAGCAGTTTAGCTGGGAACTCCTACGAGCAGTACTTC.

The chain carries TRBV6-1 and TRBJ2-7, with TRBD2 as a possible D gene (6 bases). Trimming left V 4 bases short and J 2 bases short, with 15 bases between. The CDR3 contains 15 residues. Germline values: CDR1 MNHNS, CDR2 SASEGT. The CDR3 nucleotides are TGTGCCAGCAGTGGGGGGGATAGCGGCCCCTACGAGCAGTACTTC. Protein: CASSGGDSGPYEQYF.

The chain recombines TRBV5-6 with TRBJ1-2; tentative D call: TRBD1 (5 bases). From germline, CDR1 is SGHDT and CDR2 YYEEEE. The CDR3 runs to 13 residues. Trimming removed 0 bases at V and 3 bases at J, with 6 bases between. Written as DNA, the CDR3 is TGTGCCAGCAGCTTGGAAGGGGACTATGGCTACACCTTC. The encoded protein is CASSLEGDYGYTF.

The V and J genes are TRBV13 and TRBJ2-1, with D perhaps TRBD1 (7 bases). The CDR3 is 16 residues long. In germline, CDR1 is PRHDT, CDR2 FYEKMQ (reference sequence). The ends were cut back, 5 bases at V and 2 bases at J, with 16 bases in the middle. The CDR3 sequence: CASSAGQGGPYNEQFF. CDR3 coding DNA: TGTGCCAGCAGCGCCGGGCAGGGGGGACCCTACAATGAGCAGTTCTTC. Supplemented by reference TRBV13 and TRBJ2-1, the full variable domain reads AAGVIQSPRHLIKEKRETATLKCYPIPRHDTVYWYQQGPGQDPQFLISFYEKMQSDKGSIPDRFSAQQFSDYHSELNMSSLELGDSALYFCASSAGQGGPYNEQFFGPGTRLTVL.

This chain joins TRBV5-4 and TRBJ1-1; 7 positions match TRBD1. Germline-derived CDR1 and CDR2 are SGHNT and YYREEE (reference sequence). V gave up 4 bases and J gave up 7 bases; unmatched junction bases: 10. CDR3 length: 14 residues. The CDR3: CASSPITGAREAFF. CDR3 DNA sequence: TGTGCCAGCAGCCCAATTACAGGGGCGCGTGAAGCTTTCTTT.

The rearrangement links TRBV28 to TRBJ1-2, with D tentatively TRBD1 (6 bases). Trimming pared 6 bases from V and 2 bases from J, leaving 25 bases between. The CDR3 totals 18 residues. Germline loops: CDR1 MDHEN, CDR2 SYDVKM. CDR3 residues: CASSLGRGQGRRNYGYTF. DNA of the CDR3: TGTGCCAGCAGCCTTGGAAGAGGCCAGGGGCGCCGGAACTATGGCTACACCTTC.

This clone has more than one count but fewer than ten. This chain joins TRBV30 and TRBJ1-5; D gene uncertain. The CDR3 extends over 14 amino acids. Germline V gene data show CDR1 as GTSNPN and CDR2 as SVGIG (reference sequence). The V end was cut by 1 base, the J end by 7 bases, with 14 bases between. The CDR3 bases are TGTGCCTGGAGTGCGGAGCGGGTAAGACAGCCCCAGCATTTT. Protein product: CAWSAERVRQPQHF. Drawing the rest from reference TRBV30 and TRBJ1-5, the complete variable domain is SQTIHQWPATLVQPVGSPLSLECTVEGTSNPNLYWYRQAAGRGLQLLFYSVGIGQISSEVPQNLSASRPQDRQFILSSKKLLLSDSGFYLCAWSAERVRQPQHFGDGTRLSIL.

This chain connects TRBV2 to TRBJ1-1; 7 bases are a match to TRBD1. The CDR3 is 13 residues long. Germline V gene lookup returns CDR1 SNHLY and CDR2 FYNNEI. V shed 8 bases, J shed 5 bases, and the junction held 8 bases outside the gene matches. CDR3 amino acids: CASDREVSTEAFF. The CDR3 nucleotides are TGTGCCAGCGACAGGGAAGTTAGTACTGAAGCTTTCTTT.

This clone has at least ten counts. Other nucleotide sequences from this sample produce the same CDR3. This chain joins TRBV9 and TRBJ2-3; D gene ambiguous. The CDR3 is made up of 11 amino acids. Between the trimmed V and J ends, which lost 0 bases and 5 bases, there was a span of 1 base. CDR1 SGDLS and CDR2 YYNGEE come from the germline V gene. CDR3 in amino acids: CASSVGDTQYF. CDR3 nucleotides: TGTGCCAGCAGCGTAGGAGATACGCAGTATTTT.

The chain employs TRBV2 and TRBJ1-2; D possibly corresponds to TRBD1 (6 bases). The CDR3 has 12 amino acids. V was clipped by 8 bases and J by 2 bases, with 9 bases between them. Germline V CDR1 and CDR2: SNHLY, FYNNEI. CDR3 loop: CASRGQNYGYTF. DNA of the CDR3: TGTGCCAGCCGCGGACAGAACTATGGCTACACCTTC.